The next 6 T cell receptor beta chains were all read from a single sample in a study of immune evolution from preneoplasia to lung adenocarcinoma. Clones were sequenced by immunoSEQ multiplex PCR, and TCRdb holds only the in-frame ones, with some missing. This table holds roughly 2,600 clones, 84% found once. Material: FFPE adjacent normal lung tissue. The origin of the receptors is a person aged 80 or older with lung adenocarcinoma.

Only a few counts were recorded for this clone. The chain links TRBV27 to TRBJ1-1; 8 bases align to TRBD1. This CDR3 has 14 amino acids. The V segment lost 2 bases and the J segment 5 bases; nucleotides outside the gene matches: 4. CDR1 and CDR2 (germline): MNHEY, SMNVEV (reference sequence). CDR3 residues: CASSLGQGGTEAFF. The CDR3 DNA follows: TGTGCCAGCAGTTTAGGACAGGGAGGGACTGAAGCTTTCTTT.

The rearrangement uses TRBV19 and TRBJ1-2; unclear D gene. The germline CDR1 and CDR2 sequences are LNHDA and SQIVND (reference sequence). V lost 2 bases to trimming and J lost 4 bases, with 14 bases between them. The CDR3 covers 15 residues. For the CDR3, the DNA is TGTGCCAGTAGTATACCGGGCTCTCACTCCTATGGCTACACCTTC. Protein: CASSIPGSHSYGYTF. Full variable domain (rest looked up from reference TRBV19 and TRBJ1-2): DGGITQSPKYLFRKEGQNVTLSCEQNLNHDAMYWYRQDPGQGLRLIYYSQIVNDFQKGDIAEGYSVSREKKESFPLTVTSAQKNPTAFYLCASSIPGSHSYGYTFGSGTRLTVV.

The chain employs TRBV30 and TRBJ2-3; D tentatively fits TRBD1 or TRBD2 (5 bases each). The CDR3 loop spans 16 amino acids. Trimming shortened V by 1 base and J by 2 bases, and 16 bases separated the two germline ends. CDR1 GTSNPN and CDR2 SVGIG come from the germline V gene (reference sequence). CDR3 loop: CAWSAVGWGNTDTQYF. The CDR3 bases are TGTGCCTGGAGTGCTGTGGGGTGGGGGAACACAGATACGCAGTATTTT. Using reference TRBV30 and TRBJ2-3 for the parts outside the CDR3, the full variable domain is SQTIHQWPATLVQPVGSPLSLECTVEGTSNPNLYWYRQAAGRGLQLLFYSVGIGQISSEVPQNLSASRPQDRQFILSSKKLLLSDSGFYLCAWSAVGWGNTDTQYFGPGTRLTVL.

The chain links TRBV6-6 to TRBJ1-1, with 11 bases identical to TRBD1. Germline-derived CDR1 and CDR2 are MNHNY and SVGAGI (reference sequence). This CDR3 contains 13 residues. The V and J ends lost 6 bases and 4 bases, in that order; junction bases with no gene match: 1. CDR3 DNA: TGTGCCAGCAGAGGACAGGGGGCCACTGAAGCTTTCTTT. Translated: CASRGQGATEAFF.

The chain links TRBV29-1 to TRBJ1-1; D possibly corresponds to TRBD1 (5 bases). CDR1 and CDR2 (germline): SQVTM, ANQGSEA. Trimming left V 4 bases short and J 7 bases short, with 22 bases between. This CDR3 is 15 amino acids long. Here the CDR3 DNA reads TGCAGCGTTGTAATCTATTTAGCTGGGGGTGGTGAAGCTTTCTTT. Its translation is CSVVIYLAGGGEAFF.

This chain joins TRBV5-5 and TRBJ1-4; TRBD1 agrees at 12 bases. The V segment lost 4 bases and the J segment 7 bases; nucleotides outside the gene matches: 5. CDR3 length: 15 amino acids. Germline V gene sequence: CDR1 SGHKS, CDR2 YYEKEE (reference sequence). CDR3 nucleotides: TGTGCCAGCAGCCAAGGGACAGGGGGCGGTGAAAAACTGTTTTTT. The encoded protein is CASSQGTGGGEKLFF.